The present T cell receptor (beta chain) was sequenced within a study of blood T cells in healthy people across ages. General study points: In older individuals, TCR beta diversity per million T cells was lower, falling roughly linearly with age.

Every donor contributed around 10 milliliters of peripheral blood by blood draw. PBMCs, at least 7 million per sample, were isolated. The germline gives CDR1 MGHRA, CDR2 YSYEKL. V shed 3 bases and J shed 4 bases, with 12 bases lying between them. The CDR3 loop spans 15 amino acids. Then a second PCR, running about 6 to 11 cycles, was carried out with a sample-barcoded 5' primer and a J-beta primer mix. Using its own MiXCR run on the 5' RACE reads, TCRdb lists one record per CDR3 protein. The repertoire holds some 1,000,000 distinct CDR3 sequences, with roughly 24% as singletons. This clonotype was counted only a few times. As yet, its antigen is unknown. These sequences were also reported in another study, on T cells of mothers and their children. That work contributes: M1S, a second-PCR primer, added sample barcodes and 2-4 random nucleotides.

The TCR sequence derives from a girl aged 2-10 years in good health. The sequenced sample consisted of blood. The chain combines TRBV4-1 with TRBJ1-4; D not resolved. The CDR3 reads CASSQMAGVNEKLFF. The CDR3 nucleotides read TGCGCCAGCAGCCAGATGGCAGGAGTTAATGAAAAACTGTTTTTT.